This T cell receptor beta chain was recovered during a study of cytomegalovirus exposure and HLA in healthy donors (dated by TCRdb to the late 2010s). Turning to the overall study: In an earlier analysis of roughly 590 of the donors, approximately 260 Gb of sequence data and some 120 million unique TCR beta sequences from about 190 million T cells were reported. Using immunosequencing, the study profiled T cell repertoires from fewer than 850 subjects and related those repertoires to cytomegalovirus serostatus. Donor age, sex, ethnicity and CMV serostatus were collected together with the repertoire data. Rather than drawing on any new phenotypic data, the later analysis identified candidate immune exposures from TCR beta sequences and the way those sequences occurred across donors. Both class I and class II loci were covered by HLA typing, at four-digit resolution. The study aimed to test whether signatures of past pathogen exposure could be identified by cataloging public T cell receptors. Several DR-DQ haplotypes were treated as single units for association and clustering because of strong linkage in the cohort. Among over 350 genotyped donors of the cohort, an average of approximately 250,000 unique TCR beta nucleotide sequences were sequenced per donor, roughly a sixth of them non-productive. The study combined high-throughput TCR immunosequencing, statistical association of individual TCRs with disease status, and machine learning to predict cytomegalovirus infection status. In a later analysis, previously published TCR beta repertoires from some 640 donors were re-analyzed and high-resolution HLA genotyping was added so that TCR occurrence patterns could be studied. All discovery cohort repertoires had been generated using a single sequencing platform. Typing coverage varied by locus: 629-630 donors for A, B, C, DRB1 and DQB1; approximately 520 for DQA1; more than 600 for DPA1; some 470 for DPB1. About 280 gigabases of sequencing data and tens of millions of unique TCR sequences made up an early release that covered approximately 650 HLA-typed donors. In a later genetic analysis, genome-wide SNP genotypes for about 55% of the roughly 670 donors were used, and that subset was treated as a discovery cohort. In addition to the first cohort of roughly 700 subjects, a separate validation cohort of 120 different subjects was used. An earlier analysis of 500 to 750 of the donors applied high-throughput TCR beta sequencing to assess whether each TCR beta V gene segment acted as functional or pseudogenic. Of the 300 to 500 genotyped donors, less than 85% were placed in the genetic ancestry cluster associated with self-reported Caucasian donors. The paper as a whole reports these results and caveats: A later analysis found that HLA-associated TCR beta chains were more clonally expanded and had lower generation probabilities than equally common non-associated chains. About 17 rarely observed V segments, including chromosome 9 orphons, were excluded from the earlier analysis of a few hundred of the donors because counts were too low. Because HLA typing was unavailable for some donors at each locus, only the typed subset was used in association tests. A further reported finding was that TCR beta sequences accurately predicted the HLA-A and HLA-B alleles for most subjects in the first cohort. The sequencing pipeline was judged likely to have produced a cluster of highly shared sequence variants as a technical artifact. According to the authors, the approach could potentially be generalized to other disease states and immunological phenotypes. In a later analysis, the rate of TCR association differed among HLA loci, with DRB1 alleles having the most associated TCRs and HLA-C alleles having the fewest. Cytomegalovirus status was reported to be diagnosed by the classifier with high specificity and sensitivity in both the original and validation cohorts. V-gene and J-gene trimming of TCR beta chains was associated with a missense DCLRE1C variant in a later genetic analysis, and the association was replicated in an independent cohort. The only immune exposure information available for the cohort was CMV serostatus. Three of the identified cytomegalovirus-associated TCR beta chains were confirmed in vitro to be specific for cytomegalovirus antigens. Most CMV-associated TCR beta chains appeared to be HLA-restricted in a later analysis, and the HLA associations seemed to be driven largely by CMV exposure. Linkage disequilibrium might explain the correlated functional status among segregating V segments, but an unknown experimental factor could not be ruled out. In this cohort, only TCR beta chains were sequenced, and detectable features were limited by the absence of alpha or paired-chain data. Sequencing depth was assumed to be roughly uniform across donors in the presence/absence analyses, though that assumption may not hold. When HLA alleles, especially DR and DQ, strongly co-occurred, attributing TCR associations to individual alleles was difficult. Specific HLA alleles were associated with 16,951 TCR beta sequences at a false discovery rate of 0.05 in a later analysis. The 87-base-pair reads could not distinguish some IMGT-functional V segments, including TRBV6-2 and TRBV6-3, so those segments were excluded. In a later analysis, several top co-occurrence clusters were reported to appear linked to parvovirus B19, influenza, CMV and Epstein-Barr virus. An earlier analysis of around 600 of the donors showed that most TCR beta V segments appeared in productive rearrangements either about 87% or about 30% of the time, which broadly matched IMGT annotations. Compared with the roughly 720-donor mean, donors in an Asian-associated ancestry cluster had fewer N-insertions in productive TCRs, according to a later genetic analysis. The study listed 164 TCR beta chains as associated with cytomegalovirus. Most TCR sequences were seen in very few donors, while some public TCRs were found in many individuals.

The library was made by the immunoSEQ multiplex PCR assay. The multiplex PCR relied on a mix of 60 forward primers for TCR Vbeta segments and 13 reverse primers for TCR Jbeta segments. A multiplex PCR assay on genomic DNA amplified the CDR3 region of rearranged TCR beta genes. The Illumina HiSeq System was used to sequence the amplified TCR beta libraries as 87-base-pair reads. In the paper's pipeline: A later analysis tallied roughly 78 million unique TCR beta chains across the 666 repertoires, and about 12 million of those chains were shared by two or more donors. To remove PCR and sequencing errors, raw reads were error-corrected and collapsed into unique sequences using a nearest-neighbor algorithm that merged closely related sequences. Alignment of CDR3 sequences to IMGT reference sequences was used to assign V, D and J gene segments. For a sequence to be retained, a match of at least six nucleotides to both a V gene segment and a J gene segment was required. Rearrangements were called productive when the CDR3 lacked stop codons and stayed in frame with V and J; all others were non-productive. Following IMGT convention, CDR3 was defined as the stretch from the second conserved V-encoded cysteine up to the conserved J-encoded phenylalanine. In an earlier analysis of some 550 of the donors, sequences lacking an unambiguous match to a single V gene segment were excluded. In an earlier analysis of 587 of the donors, V segments were called functional above 56.7% productive rearrangements and were called segregating when the between-donor standard deviation exceeded 5%. A statistical classification framework was developed to diagnose cytomegalovirus status using the catalog of TCR beta chain sequences. V and J gene assignment, in a later analysis, came from comparing TCR nucleotide sequences with IMGT/GENE-DB human TR gene sequences. In a later analysis, CDR3 sequences and most-parsimonious VDJ recombination scenarios were assigned using the TCRdist pipeline. In a later analysis, each TCR beta chain was defined by its CDR3 amino acid sequence together with its V-gene family, and reads lacking a unique V-gene family were excluded. To address suspected cross-contamination and a sequencing artifact, a later analysis removed 550 to 750 highly shared, low-generation-probability nucleotide sequences. In a later analysis, a clonal expansion index for each public chain was calculated from normalized within-repertoire ranks of inferred template counts. A later analysis computed generation probabilities with a VDJ recombination model fitted to out-of-frame rearrangements, and checked the results against IGoR. Hypergeometric tests were used in a later analysis to score TCR-TCR, TCR-HLA and TCR-CMV co-occurrence, with a repertoire-size bias correction applied to the TCR pairs. False discovery rates were estimated in a later analysis by permuting HLA or CMV assignments 20 times. A later analysis grouped co-occurring TCRs with DBSCAN, adding TCRdist sequence similarity when clustering within HLA-allele-positive subsets. Repertoires with fewer than 30,000 or more than 120,000 public chains, plus five repertoires with anomalous nucleotide sharing, were excluded from co-occurrence clustering. The table comes from immuneACCESS by way of TCRdb, which keeps in-frame sequences with V and J called. Part of the clones is missing from these tables; in studies checked, under half for an unresolved V gene and the rest for unknown reasons. That table furnishes V, J and clone size, whereas the DNA furnished D and trimming. The sample data list some 160,000 clones, and 9.4% of these were observed just once. 1.8% of the sample is taken by the ten largest.

Concerning this clone itself: No cognate antigen has been identified for it. No much larger clonotype is one base removed from it; base qualities were not supplied.

The cohort comprised around 700 healthy bone marrow donors. All cohort members were sampled while nominally healthy, although unrecorded immune exposures were likely present. The donor tested CMV seronegative, placing the donor among the roughly 400 seronegative members of the cohort. A peripheral blood sample was provided by each donor, and peripheral blood mononuclear cells were used for TCR beta sequencing. The Qiagen DNeasy Blood Extraction Kit was used to extract genomic DNA from the blood cell samples. According to the germline V gene (reference sequence), CDR1 reads PRHDT and CDR2 reads FYEKMQ. From its cysteine to its phenylalanine, the CDR3 spans 15 amino acids. The sequence is cut down to CDR3 DNA, 45 bases in frame from base 1. The V and J ends are trimmed by 4 bases and 3 bases, leaving 14 bases between them.

The sample consisted of PBMCs. The rearrangement combines TRBV13 with TRBJ2-3; the D segment could be TRBD2, given 5 matching bases. The source is a male donor in good health and CMV-seronegative. The nucleotides read TGTGCCAGCAGCTCCTTGAGGGAGAGTACAGATACGCAGTATTTT. The translation is CASSSLRESTDTQYF.